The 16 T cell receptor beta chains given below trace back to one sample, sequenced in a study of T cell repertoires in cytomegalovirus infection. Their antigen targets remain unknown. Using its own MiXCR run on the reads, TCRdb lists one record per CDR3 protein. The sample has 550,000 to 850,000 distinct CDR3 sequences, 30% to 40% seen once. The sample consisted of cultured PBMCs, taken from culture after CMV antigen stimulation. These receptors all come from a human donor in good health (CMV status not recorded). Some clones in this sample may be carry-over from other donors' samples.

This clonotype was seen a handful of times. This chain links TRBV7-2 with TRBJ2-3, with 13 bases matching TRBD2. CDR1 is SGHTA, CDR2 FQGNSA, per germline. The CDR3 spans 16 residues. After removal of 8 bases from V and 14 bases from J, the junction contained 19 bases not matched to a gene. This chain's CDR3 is CASGSRGLILAGGLYF. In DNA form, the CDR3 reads TGTGCCAGCGGCTCCCGGGGCCTCATACTAGCGGGGGGGCTGTATTTT.

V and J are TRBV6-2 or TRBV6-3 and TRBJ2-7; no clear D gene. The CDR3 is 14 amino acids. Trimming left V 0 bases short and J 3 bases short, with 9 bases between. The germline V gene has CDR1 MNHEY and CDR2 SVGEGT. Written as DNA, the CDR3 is TGTGCCAGCAGTTACTCCGGTGTGGGCTACGAGCAGTACTTC. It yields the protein CASSYSGVGYEQYF.

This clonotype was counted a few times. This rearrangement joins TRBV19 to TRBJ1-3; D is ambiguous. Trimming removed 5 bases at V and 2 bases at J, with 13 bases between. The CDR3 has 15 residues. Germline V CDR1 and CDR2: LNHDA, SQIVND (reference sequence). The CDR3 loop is CASSSDREPGNTIYF. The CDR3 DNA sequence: TGTGCCAGTAGTTCGGACCGGGAGCCTGGAAACACCATATATTTT.

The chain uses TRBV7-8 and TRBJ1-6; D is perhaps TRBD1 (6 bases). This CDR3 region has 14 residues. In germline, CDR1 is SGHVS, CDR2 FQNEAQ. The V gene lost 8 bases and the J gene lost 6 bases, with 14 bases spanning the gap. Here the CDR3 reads CASGGGAGNSPLHF. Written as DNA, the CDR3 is TGTGCCAGCGGCGGGGGCGCGGGTAATTCACCCCTCCACTTT.

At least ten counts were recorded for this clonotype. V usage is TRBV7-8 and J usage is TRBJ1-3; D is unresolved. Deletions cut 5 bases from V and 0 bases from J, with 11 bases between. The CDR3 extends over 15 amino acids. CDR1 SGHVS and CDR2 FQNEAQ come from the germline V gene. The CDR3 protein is CASSPRRNSGNTIYF. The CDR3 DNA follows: TGTGCCAGCAGCCCCCGACGGAACTCTGGAAACACCATATATTTT.

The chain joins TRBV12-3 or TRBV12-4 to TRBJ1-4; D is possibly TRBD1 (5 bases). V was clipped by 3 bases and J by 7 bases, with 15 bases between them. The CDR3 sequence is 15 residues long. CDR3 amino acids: CASSFRGGLGEKLFF. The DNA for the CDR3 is TGTGCCAGCAGTTTTCGCGGGGGTCTGGGTGAAAAACTGTTTTTT.

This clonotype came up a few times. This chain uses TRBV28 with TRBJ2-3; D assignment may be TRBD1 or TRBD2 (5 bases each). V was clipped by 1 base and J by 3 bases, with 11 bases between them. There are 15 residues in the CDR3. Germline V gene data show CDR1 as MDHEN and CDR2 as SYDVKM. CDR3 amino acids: CASSLYRGWTDTQYF. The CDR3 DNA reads TGTGCCAGCAGTTTATATCGGGGCTGGACAGATACGCAGTATTTT.

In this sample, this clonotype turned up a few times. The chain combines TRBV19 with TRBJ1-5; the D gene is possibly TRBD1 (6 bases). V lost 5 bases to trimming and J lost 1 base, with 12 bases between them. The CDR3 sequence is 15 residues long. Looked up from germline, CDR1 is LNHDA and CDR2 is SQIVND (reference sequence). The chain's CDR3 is CASSQDSLSNQPQHF. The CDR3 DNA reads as TGTGCCAGTAGTCAGGACAGTTTGAGCAATCAGCCCCAGCATTTT. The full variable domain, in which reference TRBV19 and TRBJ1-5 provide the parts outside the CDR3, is DGGITQSPKYLFRKEGQNVTLSCEQNLNHDAMYWYRQDPGQGLRLIYYSQIVNDFQKGDIAEGYSVSREKKESFPLTVTSAQKNPTAFYLCASSQDSLSNQPQHFGDGTRLSIL.

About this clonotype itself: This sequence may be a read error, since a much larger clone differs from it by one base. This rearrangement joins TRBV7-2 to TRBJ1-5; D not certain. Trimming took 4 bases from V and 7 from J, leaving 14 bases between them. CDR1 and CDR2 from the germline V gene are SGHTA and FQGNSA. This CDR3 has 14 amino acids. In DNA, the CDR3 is TGTGCCAGCAGCTCTGCACTCAACACCCAGCCCCAGCATTTT. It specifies CASSSALNTQPQHF.

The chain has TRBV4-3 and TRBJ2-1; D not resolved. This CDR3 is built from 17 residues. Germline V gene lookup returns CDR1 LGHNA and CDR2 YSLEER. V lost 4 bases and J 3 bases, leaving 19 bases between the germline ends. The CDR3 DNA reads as TGCGCCAGCAGCCGAAGGATACTTAGAAATGACTACAATGAGCAGTTCTTC. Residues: CASSRRILRNDYNEQFF.

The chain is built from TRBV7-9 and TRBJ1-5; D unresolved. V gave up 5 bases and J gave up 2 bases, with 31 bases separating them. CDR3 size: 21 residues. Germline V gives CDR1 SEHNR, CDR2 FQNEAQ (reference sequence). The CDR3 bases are TGTGCCAGCAGCCGAGCGGTATTTCGGCAGAAAAAATCTGGGGGCAATCAGCCCCAGCATTTT. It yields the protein CASSRAVFRQKKSGGNQPQHF.

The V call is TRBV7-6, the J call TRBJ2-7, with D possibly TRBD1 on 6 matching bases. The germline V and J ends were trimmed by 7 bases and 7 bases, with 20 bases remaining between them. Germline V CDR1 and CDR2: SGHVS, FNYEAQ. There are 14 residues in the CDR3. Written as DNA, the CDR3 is TGTGCCAGCAACTCCCCCAACAGGGTGTTTGAGCAGTACTTC. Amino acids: CASNSPNRVFEQYF.

In nucleotides, the CDR3 is TGTGCTAGTGGTTCCTCCAATAGCCATGAGCAGTTCTTC. Translation: CASGSSNSHEQFF. The rearrangement uses TRBV12-5 and TRBJ2-1, with D hard to call. The V gene's germline CDR1 is LGHNT and CDR2 FRNRAP. V was trimmed by 4 bases and J by 8 bases, leaving 12 bases between them. The CDR3 length is 13 residues.

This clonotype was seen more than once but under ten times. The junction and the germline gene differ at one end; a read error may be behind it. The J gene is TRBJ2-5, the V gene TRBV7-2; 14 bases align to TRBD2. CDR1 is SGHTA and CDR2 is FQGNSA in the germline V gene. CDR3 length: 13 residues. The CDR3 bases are TGTGCCAGCAGCTCGTCTCCGGGACTAGCGGGGGACTTC. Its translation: CASSSSPGLAGDF. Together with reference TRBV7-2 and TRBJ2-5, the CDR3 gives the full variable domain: GAGVSQSPSNKVTEKGKDVELRCDPISGHTALYWYRQSLGQGLEFLIYFQGNSAPDKSGLPSDRFSAERTGGSVSTLTIQRTQQEDSAVYLCASSSSPGLAGDFGPGTRLLVL.

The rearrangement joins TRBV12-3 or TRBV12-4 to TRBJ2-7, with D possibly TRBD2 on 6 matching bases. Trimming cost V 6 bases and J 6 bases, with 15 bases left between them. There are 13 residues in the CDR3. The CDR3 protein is CASSPGGFFEQYF. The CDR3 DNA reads TGTGCCAGCAGCCCTGGGGGGTTCTTCGAGCAGTACTTC.

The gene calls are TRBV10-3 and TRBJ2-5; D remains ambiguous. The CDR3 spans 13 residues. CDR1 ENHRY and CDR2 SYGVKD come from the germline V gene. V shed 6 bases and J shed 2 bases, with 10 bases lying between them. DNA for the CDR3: TGTGCCATCAGCCCATTGAATCAAGAGACCCAGTACTTC. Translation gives CAISPLNQETQYF.